This TCR beta chain was documented in a study of T cells in Graves' hyperthyroidism and ophthalmopathy. Study in general: Peripheral blood was collected at initial diagnosis, before any treatment.

The CDR3 loop spans 15 amino acids. Germline lookup yields CDR1 KGHSH and CDR2 LQKENI. V was trimmed by 6 bases and J by 5 bases, leaving 20 bases between them. RNA transcripts yielded amplified TCR beta CDR3 regions. The HTBI set primed first-round TCR CDR3 RT-PCR. TCRdb re-called the multiplex PCR reads through MiXCR, storing one row per CDR3 protein. The table lists roughly 380,000 distinct CDR3 sequences, under 20% of them singletons. This clonotype was detected ten times or more. The target antigen is unknown. Study-level points and caveats: Stable hyperthyroidism was separated from ophthalmopathy by a model based on 13 V-J features.

Exclusion followed for patients with uncontrolled infection, other autoimmune disease, pregnancy or lactation. PBMCs were derived from around 10 ml fresh peripheral blood. The chain uses TRBV18 and TRBJ2-7, with a possible D match to TRBD2 (6 bases). Sequenced sample: blood. This TCR was sampled from a woman under 30 with Graves' hyperthyroidism. CDR3 coding DNA: TGTGCCAGCTCTTCCGACCCCGGAGGGAGTAACGAGCAGTACTTC. Translation gives CASSSDPGGSNEQYF.